A selection of T cell receptor beta chains follows, all from one sample in a study of T cells expressing NK-cell markers. TCRdb reprocessed the 5' RACE reads and keeps a single row for each CDR3 protein, giving no DNA. The table lists 400,000 to 500,000 distinct CDR3 sequences, with about 7.3% in the top ten. The sequencing sample was made of blood T cells: a sorted CD56 or NKG2C T cell subset, CD4+ or CD8+ T cells, or bulk PBMC T cells (not recorded which). These receptors were obtained from a woman between 18 and 70 years old in good health. Each CDR3 is given with its conserved first and last residue.

j_call v_call cdr3_aa
TRBJ2-7 TRBV11-2 CASRIGTSTYEQYF
TRBJ2-3 TRBV11-2 CASSLRAAGSTDTQYF
TRBJ1-2 TRBV10-3 CAISGTDLDGYTF
TRBJ1-1 TRBV5-1 CASSLASGRLRTEAFF
TRBJ2-3 TRBV5-5 CASTLGGDTQYF
TRBJ2-1 TRBV10-3 CANGKGRDEQFF
TRBJ2-5 TRBV5-1 CASSRRDQETQYF
TRBJ2-4 TRBV29-1 CSVRDLAKNIQYF
TRBJ2-1 TRBV5-1 CATTMGTSSYNEQFF
TRBJ2-1 TRBV14 CASSQVVTEQFF
TRBJ1-5 TRBV7-2 CASSLARDQPQHF
TRBJ2-3 TRBV12-3/TRBV12-4 CASSKTGTSGTLYTQYF
TRBJ1-4 TRBV5-1 CASSLEWSEKLFF
TRBJ2-1 TRBV10-3 CAISGGGWNEQFF
TRBJ2-7 TRBV20-1 CSASNRGTRYEQYF
TRBJ1-5 TRBV6-5 CASSYSRQYNQPQHF
TRBJ1-4 TRBV5-1 CASSPDGNEKLFF
TRBJ1-1 TRBV3-1 CASSQAGKKRTEAFF
TRBJ1-1 TRBV6-2/TRBV6-3 CASSYAGGNTEAFF
TRBJ2-5 TRBV18 CASSPFERPDGTQYF
TRBJ1-1 TRBV29-1 CSVEFPRATEAFF
TRBJ2-1 TRBV4-2 CASSNYGAGGRNNEQFF
TRBJ2-5 TRBV11-1 CASSSDVAPVIYQETQYF
TRBJ1-4 TRBV28 CASSLAGTSTGEKLFF
TRBJ1-4 TRBV3-1 CASSPTGAEVEKLFF
TRBJ2-1 TRBV7-9 CASSLEGRWDEQFF
TRBJ1-6 TRBV6-5 CASSSPREGWGSPLHF
TRBJ2-2 TRBV10-3 CAISVSGYTGELFF
TRBJ1-5 TRBV20-1 CSASPPDRRSNQPQHF
TRBJ2-1 TRBV7-3 CASSSGLAGGQQFF
TRBJ1-5 TRBV4-3 CASSQDTRVYQPQHF
TRBJ2-7 TRBV12-3/TRBV12-4 CASSSPGREIGIEQYF
TRBJ1-1 TRBV12-3/TRBV12-4 CASSSLGAEAFF
TRBJ1-4 TRBV18 CASSRMWGQDNEKLFF
TRBJ2-3 TRBV20-1 CSASLVGGVDTQYF
TRBJ2-3 TRBV7-2 CASSLAPGTLADTQYF
TRBJ2-3 TRBV9 CASTPGPSTDTQYF
TRBJ2-2 TRBV7-9 CASGGNTGELFF
TRBJ2-4 TRBV12-3/TRBV12-4 CASSLEGLAKNIQYF
TRBJ1-5 TRBV20-1 CSARAASQGRRGNQPQHF
TRBJ1-5 TRBV4-2 CASSQALPDSNQPQHF
TRBJ2-2 TRBV5-1 CASSPTGGSYTGELFF
TRBJ1-5 TRBV30 CAWSGGTGGQPQHF
TRBJ1-3 TRBV10-2 CASSESRGARSGNTIYF